This TCR beta chain stems from a study of T-cell memory formation after mild COVID-19. Study background: Largely donor-specific TCR clusters were found. The study, taken as a whole, reports: Clones that contracted from day 15 to 85 were balanced CD4/CD8, while later expanders leaned CD4+. The study found contracting CD4+ clones mainly in CM and EM and contracting CD8+ clones in EMRA.

Germline V gene lookup returns CDR1 SGHTA and CDR2 FQGNSA. Trimming pared 6 bases from V and 6 bases from J, leaving 8 bases between. The CDR3 extends over 12 amino acids. Points on this clonotype: Its antigen is currently unknown.

cDNA libraries for TCR alpha and TCR beta, carrying sample barcodes and UMIs, came from 5'RACE with constant-segment primers. In TCRdb, the 5' RACE reads were re-called with MiXCR into one record per CDR3 protein. This sample has roughly 190,000 distinct CDR3 sequences, with around 18% found just once. This chain uses TRBV7-2 with TRBJ1-4; D is ambiguous. The receptor was derived from an adult woman who had mild COVID-19 (a few samples of this study predate the infection). Cell type and time point are not known. Material for sequencing was PBMCs or a T cell subset sorted from them (not recorded which). This CDR3 is CASRLGDEKLFF. CDR3 coding DNA: TGTGCCAGCAGGCTCGGGGATGAAAAACTGTTTTTT.